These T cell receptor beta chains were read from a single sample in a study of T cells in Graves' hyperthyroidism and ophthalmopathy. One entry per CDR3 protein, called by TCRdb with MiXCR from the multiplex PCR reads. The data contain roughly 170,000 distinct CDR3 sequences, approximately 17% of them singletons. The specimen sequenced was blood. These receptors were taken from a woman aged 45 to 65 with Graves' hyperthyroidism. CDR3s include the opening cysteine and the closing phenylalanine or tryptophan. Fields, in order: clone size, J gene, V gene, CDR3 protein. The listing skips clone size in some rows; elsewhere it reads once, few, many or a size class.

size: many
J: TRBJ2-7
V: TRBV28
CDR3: CASSFGSYEQYF

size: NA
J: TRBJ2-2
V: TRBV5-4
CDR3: CASSSPGQGGTGELFF

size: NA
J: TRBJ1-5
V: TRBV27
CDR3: CASTTGNQPQHF

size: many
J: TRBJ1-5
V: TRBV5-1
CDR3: CASSPGTSNQPQHF

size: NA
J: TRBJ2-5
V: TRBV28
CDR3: CATQKGAGTAFEDQYF

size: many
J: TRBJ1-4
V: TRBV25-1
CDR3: CASSDQRGPNEKLFF

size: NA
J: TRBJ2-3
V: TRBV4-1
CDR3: CASSQDRGGPPDTQYF

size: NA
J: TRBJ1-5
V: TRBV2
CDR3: CASTRDGSNQPQHF

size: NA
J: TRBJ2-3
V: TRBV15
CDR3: CATSRDTLAGADTQYF

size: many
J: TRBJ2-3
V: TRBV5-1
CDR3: CASSLEGQGVLSTDTQYF

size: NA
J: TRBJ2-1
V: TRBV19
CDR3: CASSIAGGMYEQFF